This TCR beta chain originates from a study of blood T cell repertoires in COVID-19. Overall study: Spain, Italy and the United States supplied samples that represented acute and convalescent COVID-19.

Cohort assignment relied on participant-reported clinical history. The repertoire was sequenced with immunoSEQ multiplex PCR; TCRdb's copy has only in-frame clones and lacks some. The table shows 230,000 or so clones, with 85% to 90% occurring only once. Germline values: CDR1 LNHDA, CDR2 SQIVND (reference sequence). The germline V and J ends were trimmed by 5 bases and 2 bases, with 10 bases remaining between them. The CDR3 length is 14 residues. This chain joins TRBV19 and TRBJ2-1; D might be TRBD1 (6 bases). Input material: PBMCs or T cells enriched from blood (not recorded which). The source is a woman aged 50 to 60 with acute COVID-19. CDR3 loop: CASSAGAAYNEQFF. The CDR3 DNA is TGTGCCAGTAGTGCAGGGGCTGCCTACAATGAGCAGTTCTTC.